Following are 2 T cell receptor beta chains from one sample sequenced in a study of regulatory T cells in long-lasting Graves disease. CDR3-region Arm-PCR and iRepertoire HTBI primers produced the TCR beta libraries. Each CDR3 protein is one row after TCRdb ran MiXCR on the multiplex PCR reads. The table shows roughly 420,000 distinct CDR3 sequences, with 15% to 19% occurring only once. Time point in this sample: newly diagnosed GD, antithyroid drugs for less than 3 months. With RNA extracted from PBMCs as input, the TCR library was made. Source: peripheral blood mononuclear cells (PBMCs), taken at new diagnosis, from a patient treated with antithyroid drugs. The receptors here all came from a female donor with Graves disease.

This clonotype was picked up many times. A read error may produce the germline difference seen at one junction end. The V call is TRBV5-1, the J call TRBJ1-1, with D unclear. CDR1 is SGHRS and CDR2 is YFSETQ in the germline V gene. The CDR3 runs 16 residues. The CDR3 sequence is CASSPAGRNMNTEAFF. The CDR3 nucleotides are TGTGCCAGCAGCCCCGCCGGACGGAACATGAACACTGAAGCTTTCTTT.

This clonotype was seen at least ten times. J is TRBJ2-2 and V is TRBV5-4; 8 bases agree with TRBD1. Per the germline V gene, CDR1 is SGHNT and CDR2 is YYREEE (reference sequence). V gave up 1 base and J gave up 7 bases; unmatched junction bases: 3. CDR3 size: 14 residues. In nucleotides, the CDR3 is TGTGCCAGCAGCTTGCAGGGGGCGCGCGGGGAGCTGTTTTTT. It encodes CASSLQGARGELFF.